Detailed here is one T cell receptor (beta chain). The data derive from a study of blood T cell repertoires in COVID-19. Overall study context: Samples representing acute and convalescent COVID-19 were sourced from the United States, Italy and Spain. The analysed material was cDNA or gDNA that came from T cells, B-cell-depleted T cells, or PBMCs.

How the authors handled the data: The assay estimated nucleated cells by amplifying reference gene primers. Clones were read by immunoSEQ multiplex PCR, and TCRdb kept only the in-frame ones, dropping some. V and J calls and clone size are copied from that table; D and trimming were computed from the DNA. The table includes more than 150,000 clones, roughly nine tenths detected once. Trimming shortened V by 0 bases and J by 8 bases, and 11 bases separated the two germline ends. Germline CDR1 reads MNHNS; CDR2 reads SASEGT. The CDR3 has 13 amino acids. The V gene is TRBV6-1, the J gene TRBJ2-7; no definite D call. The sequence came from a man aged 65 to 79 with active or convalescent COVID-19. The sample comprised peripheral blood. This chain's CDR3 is CASSEATAGKQYF. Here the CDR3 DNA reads TGTGCCAGCAGTGAAGCCACAGCAGGAAAGCAGTACTTC.